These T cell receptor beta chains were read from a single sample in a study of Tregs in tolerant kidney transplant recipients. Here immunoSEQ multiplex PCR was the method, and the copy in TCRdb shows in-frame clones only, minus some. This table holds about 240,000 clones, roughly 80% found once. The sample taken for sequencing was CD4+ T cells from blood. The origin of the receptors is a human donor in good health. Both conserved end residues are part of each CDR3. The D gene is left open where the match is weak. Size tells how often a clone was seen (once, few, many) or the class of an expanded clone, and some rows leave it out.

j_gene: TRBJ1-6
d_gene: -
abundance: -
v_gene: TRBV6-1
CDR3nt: TGTGCCAGCAGACGGGCCGCAAATTCACCCCTCCACTTT
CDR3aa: CASRRAANSPLHF

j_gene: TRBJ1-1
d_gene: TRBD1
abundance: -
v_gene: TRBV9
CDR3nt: TGTGCCAGCAGCGTCGACAGGGGGCCAGCTTTCTTT
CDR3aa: CASSVDRGPAFF

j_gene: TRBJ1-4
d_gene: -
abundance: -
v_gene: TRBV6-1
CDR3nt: TGTGCCAGCAGGAACGGTTTTGCAACTAATGAAAAACTGTTTTTT
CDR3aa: CASRNGFATNEKLFF

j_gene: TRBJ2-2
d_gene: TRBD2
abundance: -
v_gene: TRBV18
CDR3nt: TGTGCCAGCTCACCGGGACTAGCCTCCGGGGAGCTGTTTTTT
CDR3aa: CASSPGLASGELFF

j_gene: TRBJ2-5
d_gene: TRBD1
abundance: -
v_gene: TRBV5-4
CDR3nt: TGTGCCAGCAGCCCCCCCGGACAGGTTCAAGAGACCCAGTACTTC
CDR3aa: CASSPPGQVQETQYF

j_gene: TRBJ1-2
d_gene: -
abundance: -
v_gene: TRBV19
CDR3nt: TGTGCCAGTACCATTCAGAGTTCTTCGGGTGGCTACACCTTC
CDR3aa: CASTIQSSSGGYTF

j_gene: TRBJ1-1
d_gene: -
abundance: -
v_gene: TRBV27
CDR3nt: TGTGCCAGCAGTTCGGATTTACTGAACACTGAAGCTTTCTTT
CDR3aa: CASSSDLLNTEAFF

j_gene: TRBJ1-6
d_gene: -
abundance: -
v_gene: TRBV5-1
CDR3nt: TGCGCCAGCAGCTTGGCCGTTGGACAGCGTCTTCGCCCCCTCCACTTT
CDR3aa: CASSLAVGQRLRPLHF

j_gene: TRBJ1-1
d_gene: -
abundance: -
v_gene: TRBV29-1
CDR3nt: TGCAGCGCGGCGGGAGGGGGTAACGGAAACACTGAAGCTTTCTTT
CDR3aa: CSAAGGGNGNTEAFF

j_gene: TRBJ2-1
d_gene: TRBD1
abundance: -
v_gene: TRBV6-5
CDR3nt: TGTGCCAGCAGTTACGGGGACAGGGGGGCCCAGTTCTTC
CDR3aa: CASSYGDRGAQFF

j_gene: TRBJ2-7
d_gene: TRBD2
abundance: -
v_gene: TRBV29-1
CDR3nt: TGCAGCGCGGAGATGACTAGCGGGAGGGTCGAGCAGTACTTC
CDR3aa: CSAEMTSGRVEQYF

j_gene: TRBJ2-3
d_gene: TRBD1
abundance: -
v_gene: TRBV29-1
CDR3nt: TGCAGCGTTGGGGACAGGGCCCTACATCAGTATTTT
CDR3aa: CSVGDRALHQYF

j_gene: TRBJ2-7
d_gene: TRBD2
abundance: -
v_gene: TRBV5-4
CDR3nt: TGTGCCAGCAGCTTGGACTCCTTCACTAGCGGTAACACCTACGAGCAGTACTTC
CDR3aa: CASSLDSFTSGNTYEQYF

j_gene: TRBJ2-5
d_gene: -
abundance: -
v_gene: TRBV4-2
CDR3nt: TGTGCCAGCAGCCAGATAGGAGGGATCCCCCAAGAGACCCAGTACTTC
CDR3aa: CASSQIGGIPQETQYF

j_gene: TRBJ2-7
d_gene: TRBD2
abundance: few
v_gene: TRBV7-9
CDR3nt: TGTGCCAGCAGCCCGACTAGCGGGAGGGCCTATGAGCAGTACTTC
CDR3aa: CASSPTSGRAYEQYF

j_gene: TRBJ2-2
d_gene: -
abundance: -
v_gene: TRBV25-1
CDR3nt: TGTGCCAGCAGTGAATTTGTGGGGAACACCGGGGAGCTGTTTTTT
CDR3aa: CASSEFVGNTGELFF

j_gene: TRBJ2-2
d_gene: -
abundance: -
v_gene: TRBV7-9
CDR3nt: TGTGCCAGCAGCTTAGTGGGCAGGGTCACCGGGGAGCTGTTTTTT
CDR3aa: CASSLVGRVTGELFF

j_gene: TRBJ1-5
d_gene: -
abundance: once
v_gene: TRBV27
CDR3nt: TGTGCCAGCAGTGTTAGGGTAAGCAATCAGCCCCAGCATTTT
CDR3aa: CASSVRVSNQPQHF

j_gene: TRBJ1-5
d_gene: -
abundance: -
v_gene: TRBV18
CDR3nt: TGTGCCAGCTCATTCAGCGGACAGCCCCATAGCAATCAGCCCCAGCATTTT
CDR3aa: CASSFSGQPHSNQPQHF

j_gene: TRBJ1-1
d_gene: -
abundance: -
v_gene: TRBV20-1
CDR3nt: TGCAGTGCTAGCCGAGGGACTGAAGCTTTCTTT
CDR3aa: CSASRGTEAFF

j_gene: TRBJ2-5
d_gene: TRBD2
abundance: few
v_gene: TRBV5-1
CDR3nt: TGCGCCAGCAGCTTGTTGACTAGCGGGGGACAAGAGACCCAGTACTTC
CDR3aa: CASSLLTSGGQETQYF

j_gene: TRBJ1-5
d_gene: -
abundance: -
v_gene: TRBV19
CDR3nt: TGTGCCAGCCAGACCCAGGGGCATAGCAATCAGCCCCAGCATTTT
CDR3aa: CASQTQGHSNQPQHF

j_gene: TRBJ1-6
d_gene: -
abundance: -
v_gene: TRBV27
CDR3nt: TGTGCCAGCAGTTTCTTCGGGACTAAAGGTTCACCCCTCCACTTT
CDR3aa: CASSFFGTKGSPLHF

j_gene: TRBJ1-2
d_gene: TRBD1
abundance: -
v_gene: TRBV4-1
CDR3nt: TGCGCCAGCAGCCAAACAGGGGGAACCTTCTATGGCTACACCTTC
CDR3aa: CASSQTGGTFYGYTF

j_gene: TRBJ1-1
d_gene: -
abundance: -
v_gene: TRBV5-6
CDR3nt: TGTGCCAGCAGCTTGGTCCGCAATCTGAACACTGAAGCTTTCTTT
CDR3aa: CASSLVRNLNTEAFF

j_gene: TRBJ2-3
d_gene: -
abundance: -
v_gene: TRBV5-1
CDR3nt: TGCGCCAGCTCGGAGTACCGCACAGATACGCAGTATTTT
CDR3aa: CASSEYRTDTQYF

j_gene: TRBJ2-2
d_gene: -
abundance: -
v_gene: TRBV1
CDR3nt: TGCACCAGCAGCCAAGAAAGGCTAGCGGTGGGGTGGGGCGGGGAGCTGTTTTTT
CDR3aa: CTSSQERLAVGWGGELFF

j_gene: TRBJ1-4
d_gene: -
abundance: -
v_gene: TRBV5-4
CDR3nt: TGTGCCAGCAGCCTTGACTTGGAAAAACTGTTTTTT
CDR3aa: CASSLDLEKLFF